This TCR beta chain emerged from a study of CD8 T cells in ankylosing spondylitis. Trimming left V 5 bases short and J 0 bases short, with 8 bases between. Germline V gene data show CDR1 as MDHEN and CDR2 as SYDVKM. This CDR3 is 14 amino acids long. Findings and caveats of the study: Researchers reportedly found disease-linked clones significantly enriched in matched ankylosing spondylitis synovial fluid. Earlier authors reported some of these motif variants in reactive arthritis synovial fluid and blood. A CD8+ phenotype characterized the disease-linked clones, which were relatively rare in peripheral blood. Within ankylosing spondylitis blood, a TCR beta motif made up of eight or nine highly homologous variants appeared to be characteristic.

Generation of TCR beta libraries employed quantitative 5'-RACE incorporating molecular barcodes. TCRdb reprocessed the 5' RACE reads via MiXCR and lists one record per CDR3 protein. The sample records fewer than 500,000 distinct CDR3 sequences, around 20% being singletons. The table lists this clonotype with a few counts. Its antigen is as yet unknown. Sequenced material: blood, either unsorted or a sorted T cell fraction (not recorded which). The J gene is TRBJ1-5, the V gene TRBV28; D is unresolved. This TCR was recovered from a male donor with ankylosing spondylitis. The CDR3 bases are TGTGCCAGCAGTAAGACACCTAGCAATCAGCCCCAGCATTTT. Encoded protein: CASSKTPSNQPQHF. Drawing the rest from reference TRBV28 and TRBJ1-5, the complete variable domain is DVKVTQSSRYLVKRTGEKVFLECVQDMDHENMFWYRQDPGLGLRLIYFSYDVKMKEKGDIPEGYSVSREKKERFSLILESASTNQTSMYLCASSKTPSNQPQHFGDGTRLSIL.